This T cell receptor (beta chain) appears in the sequencing data of a study of CXCR3-negative and CXCR3-positive naive CD8 T cells. UMI-tagged TRB cDNA libraries were built via 5' RACE. TCRdb re-called the 5' RACE reads and catalogs CDR3 proteins one per entry, DNA excluded. The sample spans 120,000 to 150,000 distinct CDR3 sequences; the ten largest clones claim 0.25% to 0.3%. General study points: CXCR3-positive naive cells carried more hydrophobic TRB CDR3s than CXCR3-negative naive cells did. Both naive subsets had comparably high diversity; memory CD8+ cells much lower.

A CD45RO-CCR7+CD27+CD95- phenotype identified naive CD8+ T cells. A remark on this clonotype: Its target is not known.

This CDR3 spans 14 amino acids. Germline CDR1 is SEHNR and CDR2 is FQNEAQ (reference sequence). The chain joins TRBV7-9 to TRBJ1-4; TCRdb selects TRBD1, and the lack of DNA leaves this call unchecked. This TCR was recovered from a human donor in good health. Some clones in this sample may be carry-over from other donors' samples. The source material was naive CXCR3+ CD8+ T cells from blood. Subset given: CD45RO-CCR7+CD27+CD95- naive CD8+ T cells expressing CXCR3 (TNR3+). CDR3 loop: CASSSLGGYEKLFF.